This entry lists 32 T cell receptor beta chains sequenced from one sample in a study of blood T cell repertoires in COVID-19. TCRdb's table, derived via immunoSEQ multiplex PCR, lists solely in-frame clones and lacks some. The sample records roughly 100,000 clones, 85% to 90% being singletons. The sample was peripheral blood. The receptor source for this set is a human donor in a cohort sampled during active COVID-19.

The chain uses TRBV2 and TRBJ2-1; D unresolved. The germline V gene encodes CDR1 SNHLY and CDR2 FYNNEI. V was clipped by 7 bases and J by 11 bases, with 21 bases between them. The CDR3 is made up of 14 amino acids. The CDR3 region is CASKLLAADSQQFF. The CDR3 DNA is TGTGCCAGCAAACTCCTCGCGGCTGACTCTCAGCAGTTCTTC.

The rearrangement uses TRBV13 and TRBJ2-2; 7 bases are a match to TRBD2. Germline CDR1 PRHDT, CDR2 FYEKMQ (reference sequence). This CDR3 is built from 15 residues. V was pared by 8 bases and J by 3 bases, with 9 bases of the junction left unmatched. CDR3 amino acids: CASSVWREYTGELFF. As DNA, the CDR3 is TGTGCCAGCTCCGTGTGGCGGGAGTACACCGGGGAGCTGTTTTTT.

This clone was observed a single time. The chain links TRBV7-2 to TRBJ2-7, with no clear D. Germline-derived CDR1 and CDR2 are SGHTA and FQGNSA. Trimming stripped 5 bases from V and 5 bases from J, with 16 bases between. The CDR3 runs to 14 residues. Here the CDR3 DNA reads TGTGCCAGCAGCCACCAGTCCATTACAGACGAGCAGTACTTC. Translated: CASSHQSITDEQYF.

In this sample, this clone turned up a few times. V is TRBV7-9 and J is TRBJ2-3; 8 bases match TRBD2. The CDR3 is 15 amino acids. Germline assignment: CDR1 SEHNR and CDR2 FQNEAQ (reference sequence). The CDR3 nucleotides read TGTGCGAGCGGGGGACTGAGCCTCGGGACAGATACGCAGTATTTT. Translated, it gives CASGGLSLGTDTQYF. Variable domain in full (rest from reference TRBV7-9 and TRBJ2-3): DTGVSQNPRHKITKRGQNVTFRCDPISEHNRLYWYRQTLGQGPEFLTYFQNEAQLEKSRLLSDRFSAERPKGSFSTLEIQRTEQGDSAMYLCASGGLSLGTDTQYFGPGTRLTVL.

The chain has TRBV4-1 and TRBJ1-2; 7 bases line up with TRBD1. Germline V CDR1 and CDR2: MGHRA, YSYEKL. This CDR3 has 17 amino acids. V shed 0 bases and J 4 bases; nucleotides not matched to a gene: 11. DNA for the CDR3: TGCGCCAGCAGCCAAGATGAGGGGGCGCGGCCCCCCTATGGCTACACCTTC. It specifies CASSQDEGARPPYGYTF.

In this sample, this clone turned up once. V is TRBV18 and J is TRBJ1-5, with D maybe TRBD1 (6 bases). The germline V gene has CDR1 KGHSH and CDR2 LQKENI. This CDR3 comprises 14 residues. V lost 3 bases and J 8 bases, leaving 14 bases between the germline ends. The CDR3: CASSPGTPAEPQHF. CDR3 in DNA: TGTGCCAGCTCACCCGGGACACCCGCGGAGCCCCAGCATTTT.

The DNA for the CDR3 is TGTGCCAGCATTTTAGGGACTAGCGGGCCCCGTGTTCCTCTTCTGTTTTTT. Amino acids: CASILGTSGPRVPLLFF. This chain joins TRBV11-2 and TRBJ2-2, with TRBD2 matching over 12 bases. Germline-derived CDR1 and CDR2 are SGHAT and FQNNGV. After removal of 7 bases from V and 14 bases from J, the junction contained 20 bases not matched to a gene. The CDR3 consists of 17 residues.

This clone was observed a handful of times. The chain uses TRBV7-3 and TRBJ1-2; 7 bases are a match to TRBD1. Per the germline V gene, CDR1 is SGHTA and CDR2 is FQGTGA. The CDR3 covers 16 residues. The V segment lost 5 bases and the J segment 6 bases; nucleotides outside the gene matches: 15. CDR3 DNA: TGTGCCAGCAGCCCAAATACCATGACAGGGAAGGATGGCTACACCTTC. This encodes CASSPNTMTGKDGYTF.

In its sample, this clone was seen once. The chain carries TRBV5-1 and TRBJ2-2; TRBD2 matches at 13 bases. J lost 4 bases, V lost 7 bases, and 10 bases had no gene match. The CDR3 loop spans 17 amino acids. Germline V gives CDR1 SGHRS, CDR2 YFSETQ. The CDR3 DNA is TGCGCCAGCGGCAGGACTAGCGGGAGTAGGGCCACCGGGGAGCTGTTTTTT. It encodes CASGRTSGSRATGELFF.

This chain connects TRBV19 to TRBJ1-1; D not certain. The CDR3 has 14 amino acids. V was clipped by 7 bases and J by 3 bases, with 15 bases between them. The germline CDR1 and CDR2 sequences are LNHDA and SQIVND (reference sequence). CDR3 DNA sequence: TGTGCCAGTATCGCTGGCCGGGTATACACTGAAGCTTTCTTT. It translates to CASIAGRVYTEAFF. Based on the CDR3 plus reference TRBV19 and TRBJ1-1, the full variable domain is DGGITQSPKYLFRKEGQNVTLSCEQNLNHDAMYWYRQDPGQGLRLIYYSQIVNDFQKGDIAEGYSVSREKKESFPLTVTSAQKNPTAFYLCASIAGRVYTEAFFGQGTRLTVV.

V usage is TRBV4-1 and J usage is TRBJ2-3, with 7 bases matching TRBD1. Per the germline V gene, CDR1 is MGHRA and CDR2 is YSYEKL. The CDR3 is 15 amino acids. After removal of 5 bases from V and 3 bases from J, the junction contained 8 bases not matched to a gene. The DNA for the CDR3 is TGCGCCAGCAGCACTCGGGACAGTCGGACAGATACGCAGTATTTT. Its protein product is CASSTRDSRTDTQYF.

V gene TRBV12-5 combines with J gene TRBJ1-1, with a tentative D call TRBD1 (6 bases). V was trimmed by 6 bases and J by 10 bases, leaving 21 bases between them. The CDR3 loop spans 14 amino acids. Per germline, CDR1 LGHNT and CDR2 FRNRAP. The CDR3 nucleotides read TGTGCTAGTGGCCGAACAGGGTCCACAGCAGGAGCTTTCTTT. Protein product: CASGRTGSTAGAFF.

V gene TRBV19 combines with J gene TRBJ1-1, with D tentatively TRBD1 (6 bases). Germline V gene data show CDR1 as LNHDA and CDR2 as SQIVND (reference sequence). This CDR3 has 14 residues. V was trimmed by 7 bases and J by 0 bases, leaving 12 bases between them. In nucleotides, the CDR3 is TGTGCCAGTAAGAGACAGGAAATGAACACTGAAGCTTTCTTT. This sequence encodes CASKRQEMNTEAFF.

The J gene is TRBJ2-1, the V gene TRBV28, with 11 bases fitting TRBD2. The V segment lost 3 bases and the J segment 10 bases; nucleotides outside the gene matches: 11. This CDR3 comprises 16 residues. Germline-derived CDR1 and CDR2 are MDHEN and SYDVKM. CDR3: CASSFRLAGGPLEQFF. DNA of the CDR3: TGTGCCAGCAGTTTCCGTCTAGCGGGAGGCCCCTTGGAGCAGTTCTTC.

The J gene is TRBJ2-7, the V gene TRBV5-1; 10 positions match TRBD1. CDR1 is SGHRS and CDR2 is YFSETQ in the germline V gene. The CDR3 loop spans 16 amino acids. Losses at the gene ends were 2 bases for V and 3 bases for J; bases not matched to a gene: 8. The CDR3 is CASSFGLGQGLYEQYF. The CDR3 nucleotides read TGCGCCAGCAGCTTTGGGTTGGGACAGGGGCTCTACGAGCAGTACTTC.

The gene calls are TRBV3-1 (or the pseudogene TRBV3-2) and TRBJ2-7; D not resolved. Per the germline V gene, CDR1 is LGHDT and CDR2 is YNNKEL (reference sequence). The germline V and J ends were trimmed by 1 base and 0 bases, with 7 bases remaining between them. This CDR3 spans 14 amino acids. The CDR3 nucleotides read TGTGCCAGCAGCCAAGTACTATCCTCCTACGAGCAGTACTTC. This translates into CASSQVLSSYEQYF.

V gene TRBV28 combines with J gene TRBJ1-3; D remains ambiguous. Between the trimmed V and J ends, which lost 3 bases and 0 bases, there was a span of 6 bases. Germline CDR1 and CDR2: MDHEN and SYDVKM. The CDR3 is 14 residues long. The CDR3: CASSLGFSGNTIYF. The CDR3 nucleotides are TGTGCCAGCAGTTTGGGCTTCTCTGGAAACACCATATATTTT.

The V call is TRBV5-1, the J call TRBJ2-1; 13 nucleotides match TRBD2. V shed 5 bases, J shed 7 bases, and the junction held 9 bases outside the gene matches. Germline-derived CDR1 and CDR2 are SGHRS and YFSETQ. The length of the CDR3 is 16 residues. This chain's CDR3 is CASRRRLAGGNNEQFF. CDR3 sequence (DNA): TGCGCCAGCAGGCGTAGACTAGCGGGAGGCAATAATGAGCAGTTCTTC.

This chain connects TRBV15 to TRBJ2-7; tentative D call: TRBD1 (6 bases). This CDR3 contains 14 residues. Deletions cut 1 base from V and 3 bases from J, with 10 bases between. Per the germline V gene, CDR1 is LNHNV and CDR2 is YYDKDF (reference sequence). CDR3 sequence: CATSRGGTNYEQYF. The CDR3, as DNA: TGTGCCACCAGCAGAGGTGGGACAAACTACGAGCAGTACTTC.

J is TRBJ1-2 and V is TRBV5-1; 8 nucleotides line up with TRBD1. The CDR3 has 15 amino acids. Germline CDR1 SGHRS, CDR2 YFSETQ. The J segment lost 4 bases and the V segment lost 0 bases, leaving 5 bases of the junction unmatched. CDR3 region: CASSLASGTGYGYTF. The CDR3 region has the DNA TGCGCCAGCAGCTTGGCCTCCGGGACAGGCTATGGCTACACCTTC.

The genes are TRBV28 and TRBJ2-2; 10 bases map to TRBD1. After removal of 7 bases from V and 4 bases from J, the junction contained 3 bases not matched to a gene. In germline, CDR1 is MDHEN, CDR2 SYDVKM. This CDR3 has 14 residues. The CDR3 coding sequence is TGTGCCAGCACGGGACAGGGGATCACCGGGGAGCTGTTTTTT. It is translated as CASTGQGITGELFF. Based on the CDR3 plus reference TRBV28 and TRBJ2-2, the full variable domain is DVKVTQSSRYLVKRTGEKVFLECVQDMDHENMFWYRQDPGLGLRLIYFSYDVKMKEKGDIPEGYSVSREKKERFSLILESASTNQTSMYLCASTGQGITGELFFGEGSRLTVL.

This clone was seen a handful of times. The genes are TRBV7-3 and TRBJ1-6; weak D call: TRBD1 (5 bases). The CDR3 contains 16 residues. Trimming removed 3 bases from V and 5 bases from J, with 14 bases in between. Germline V lookup: CDR1 SGHTA, CDR2 FQGTGA. In DNA form, the CDR3 reads TGTGCCAGCAGCTTTCTTGGGGCAGGCAATAATTCACCCCTCCACTTT. It yields the protein CASSFLGAGNNSPLHF.

Here the CDR3 DNA reads TGTGCCAGTAGTATGCGGACAGGGGCTGAGGGCTACACCTTC. Translation: CASSMRTGAEGYTF. V usage is TRBV19 and J usage is TRBJ1-2; 9 bases map to TRBD1. CDR1 LNHDA and CDR2 SQIVND come from the germline V gene (reference sequence). Trimming took 3 bases from V and 8 from J; bases not matched to a gene: 7. The CDR3 is 14 residues long.

V is TRBV12-5 and J is TRBJ1-1, with D unresolved. The CDR3 spans 15 residues. The germline CDR1 and CDR2 sequences are LGHNT and FRNRAP. Trimming left V 0 bases short and J 1 base short, with 9 bases between. The CDR3 spells CASGLVLSGNTEAFF. CDR3 sequence (DNA): TGTGCTAGTGGTTTGGTACTCTCAGGGAACACTGAAGCTTTCTTT.

V usage is TRBV27 and J usage is TRBJ1-2; 8 nucleotides match TRBD1. The V segment lost 4 bases and the J segment 4 bases; nucleotides outside the gene matches: 11. Germline V gene sequence: CDR1 MNHEY, CDR2 SMNVEV (reference sequence). The CDR3 sequence is 16 residues long. CDR3 protein: CASSSHSRGPIYGYTF. The CDR3 DNA sequence: TGTGCCAGCAGTTCCCACTCCAGGGGGCCTATCTATGGCTACACCTTC.

The CDR3 region has the DNA TGTGCCAGCAGCTTAGTTGGCGGGGGTAACTACAATGAGCAGTTCTTC. Amino acid sequence: CASSLVGGGNYNEQFF. The chain is built from TRBV7-2 and TRBJ2-1, with TRBD2 identical over 7 bases. Looked up from germline, CDR1 is SGHTA and CDR2 is FQGNSA. This CDR3 has 16 residues. The V gene end was trimmed by 1 base and the J gene end by 3 bases; junction bases not matched to a gene: 6.

The V and J genes are TRBV5-5 and TRBJ2-5; tentative D call: TRBD1 (5 bases). This CDR3 region has 17 residues. The ends were cut back, 1 base at V and 5 bases at J, with 21 bases in the middle. Germline V gene sequence: CDR1 SGHKS, CDR2 YYEKEE (reference sequence). In nucleotides, the CDR3 is TGTGCCAGCAGCTTGAGGGGAACAGTGTTGCCAGGGGAGACCCAGTACTTC. This sequence encodes CASSLRGTVLPGETQYF.

This clone was seen a few times. The chain joins TRBV5-1 to TRBJ1-1; no firm D call. Germline CDR1 reads SGHRS; CDR2 reads YFSETQ. Deletions cut 0 bases from V and 4 bases from J, with 10 bases between. This CDR3 is 14 amino acids long. This chain's CDR3 is CASSLGGSGTEAFF. In DNA, the CDR3 is TGCGCCAGCAGCTTGGGCGGGTCGGGCACTGAAGCTTTCTTT.

The table lists this clone with a count of one. This CDR3 is CASSEDGDYEQYF. CDR3 bases: TGCGCCAGCAGCGAGGACGGGGACTACGAGCAGTACTTC. The chain employs TRBV10-2 and TRBJ2-7; a possible D gene is TRBD2 (5 bases). Germline V lookup: CDR1 WSHSY, CDR2 SAAADI. This CDR3 has 13 residues. V gave up 6 bases and J gave up 3 bases, with 12 bases separating them.

The J gene is TRBJ2-1, the V gene TRBV7-2, with 7 bases that match TRBD1. This CDR3 region has 14 residues. V was pared by 1 base and J by 10 bases, with 7 bases of the junction left unmatched. Germline V lookup: CDR1 SGHTA, CDR2 FQGNSA. CDR3 sequence: CASSLERQGSEQFF. CDR3 bases: TGTGCCAGCAGCTTAGAGAGACAGGGCTCAGAGCAGTTCTTC. Based on the CDR3 plus reference TRBV7-2 and TRBJ2-1, the full variable domain is GAGVSQSPSNKVTEKGKDVELRCDPISGHTALYWYRQSLGQGLEFLIYFQGNSAPDKSGLPSDRFSAERTGGSVSTLTIQRTQQEDSAVYLCASSLERQGSEQFFGPGTRLTVL.

The rearrangement joins TRBV18 to TRBJ1-2; a possible D gene is TRBD1 (5 bases). Trimming took 1 base from V and 1 from J, leaving 7 bases between them. Germline loops: CDR1 KGHSH, CDR2 LQKENI. CDR3 length: 14 residues. CDR3 DNA sequence: TGTGCCAGCTCACCACAGGGGCGTAACTATGGCTACACCTTC. It yields the protein CASSPQGRNYGYTF.

This clone was seen a single time. The chain combines TRBV6-2 or TRBV6-3 with TRBJ2-3, with no clear D. With 4 bases removed from V and 4 bases from J, the gap between germline ends came to 18 bases. In germline, CDR1 is MNHEY, CDR2 SVGEGT. The CDR3 consists of 16 residues. The CDR3 coding sequence is TGTGCCAGCAGTTTATTAAGCGCAACCCACGCAGATACGCAGTATTTT. Its protein product is CASSLLSATHADTQYF.